This TCR beta chain was retrieved from a study of shared clonotypes between healthy human individuals. Study results and limitations: The researchers took only blood, and tissue repertoires probably look different. It was expected that sequencing depth would affect clonotype sharing among donors. Rarefaction demonstrated incomplete sorted-subset sequencing despite large depth.

In its sample, this clone was seen once. Antigen: not known. This specimen includes other DNA sequences encoding the same CDR3. V was clipped by 4 bases and J by 1 base; unmatched bases: 3. The CDR3 runs 14 residues. Germline loops: CDR1 SGHRS, CDR2 YFSETQ. The assay was immunoSEQ multiplex PCR, and TCRdb's table has in-frame clones only and misses some. The sample includes about 2.3 million clones, about 92% of them seen just once. V and J are TRBV5-1 and TRBJ2-5; 8 nucleotides agree with TRBD2. Sample: naive CD4+ T cells from PBMCs. The subset: CD45RA+ positively selected. This receptor was taken from a man aged 18-30 years in good health. Some clones in this sample may be carry-over from other donors' samples. The CDR3, as DNA: TGCGCCAGCAGCATTACTAGCGGCCAAGAGACCCAGTACTTC. Encoded protein: CASSITSGQETQYF.